This T cell receptor (beta chain) appears in the sequencing data of a study of shared clonotypes between healthy human individuals. The data were produced by immunoSEQ multiplex PCR, yet TCRdb's version contains in-frame clones alone and is incomplete. The sample includes roughly 2.5 million clones, about 92% of them seen just once. With 8 bases removed from V and 3 bases from J, the gap between germline ends came to 5 bases. This CDR3 is 11 amino acids long. Germline CDR1 reads MDHEN; CDR2 reads SYDVKM. Sequencing input: naive CD4+ T cells sorted from blood. The subset: CD45RA+ positively selected. The receptor's source is a young man in good health. The J gene is TRBJ2-1, the V gene TRBV28; no clear D gene. Here the CDR3 reads CASLFYNEQFF. The CDR3 DNA reads TGTGCCAGCCTCTTCTACAATGAGCAGTTCTTC. The entire variable domain, with the rest obtained from reference TRBV28 and TRBJ2-1, is as follows: DVKVTQSSRYLVKRTGEKVFLECVQDMDHENMFWYRQDPGLGLRLIYFSYDVKMKEKGDIPEGYSVSREKKERFSLILESASTNQTSMYLCASLFYNEQFFGPGTRLTVL.